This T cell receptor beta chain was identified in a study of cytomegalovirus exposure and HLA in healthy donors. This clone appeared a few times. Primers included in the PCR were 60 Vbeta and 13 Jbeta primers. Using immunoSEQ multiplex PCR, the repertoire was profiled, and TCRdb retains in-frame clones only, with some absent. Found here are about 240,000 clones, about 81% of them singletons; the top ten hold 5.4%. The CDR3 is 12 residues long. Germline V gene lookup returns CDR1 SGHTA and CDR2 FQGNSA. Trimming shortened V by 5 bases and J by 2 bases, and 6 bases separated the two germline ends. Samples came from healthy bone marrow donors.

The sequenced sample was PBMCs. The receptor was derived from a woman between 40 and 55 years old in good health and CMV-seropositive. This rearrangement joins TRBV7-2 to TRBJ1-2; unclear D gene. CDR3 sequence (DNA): TGTGCCAGCAGCCAGTACAACTATGGCTACACCTTC. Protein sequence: CASSQYNYGYTF.